Listed below are T cell receptor beta chains from one sample, sequenced in a study of blood T cells in healthy people across ages. Each CDR3 protein is one row after TCRdb ran MiXCR on the 5' RACE reads. The sample shows about 1.7 million distinct CDR3 sequences, over 25% of them seen only once. Source material: blood. These receptors originate from a woman aged 25-40 years in good health. Each CDR3 is given with its conserved first and last residue. D genes are given only for firm matches. The size entry is marked missing in some rows and otherwise reads once, few, many or a size class.

d_call,v_call,clone_size,j_call,cdr3_aa,cdr3_nt
NA,TRBV6-1,few,TRBJ2-5,CASIAGRGQTQYF,TGTGCCAGCATTGCCGGGCGGGGACAGACCCAGTACTTC
TRBD1,TRBV4-1,many,TRBJ2-5,CASSLLDREGETQYF,TGCGCCAGCAGTTTGCTCGACAGGGAAGGAGAGACCCAGTACTTC
NA,TRBV12-3/TRBV12-4,few,TRBJ1-4,CASSQVGSLGEKLFF,TGTGCCAGCAGCCAAGTCGGGTCGTTAGGGGAAAAACTGTTTTTT
NA,TRBV6-2/TRBV6-3,few,TRBJ2-1,CASSPGPGRLFF,TGTGCCAGCAGTCCTGGTCCAGGCCGGTTGTTCTTC
NA,TRBV28,few,TRBJ2-7,CASSPPPLLTYEQYF,TGTGCCAGCAGTCCCCCCCCCCTGCTAACCTACGAGCAGTACTTC
NA,TRBV20-1,few,TRBJ2-6,CSARDWGSGANVLTF,TGCAGTGCTAGAGATTGGGGCTCTGGGGCCAACGTCCTGACTTTC
NA,TRBV3-1,NA,TRBJ1-1,CASRDPYTEAFF,TGTGCCAGCAGAGATCCGTACACTGAAGCTTTCTTT
NA,TRBV7-6,NA,TRBJ2-7,CASSLVVQGRGEQYF,TGTGCCAGCAGCTTAGTAGTGCAGGGGCGGGGTGAGCAGTACTTC
NA,TRBV7-9,NA,TRBJ2-1,CASSKGDYFTHEQFF,TGTGCCAGCAGCAAGGGGGACTATTTCACCCACGAGCAGTTCTTC
NA,TRBV10-3,few,TRBJ2-7,CAIRGNDYEQYF,TGTGCCATCCGGGGAAACGACTACGAGCAGTACTTC
NA,TRBV3-1,NA,TRBJ1-1,CASSLPGYMNTEAFF,TGTGCCAGCAGCCTTCCAGGTTACATGAACACTGAAGCTTTCTTT
TRBD2,TRBV4-1,few,TRBJ2-3,CASSQKAGGTDTQYF,TGCGCCAGCAGCCAGAAGGCGGGGGGGACAGATACGCAGTATTTT
TRBD2,TRBV29-1,many,TRBJ2-1,CSVEDIAGASYNEQFF,TGCAGCGTTGAAGATATAGCGGGAGCGTCCTACAATGAGCAGTTCTTC
NA,TRBV20-1,NA,TRBJ1-4,CSARDSSTNEKRFF,TGCAGTGCTAGAGACAGTTCAACTAATGAAAAACGGTTTTTT
NA,TRBV10-3,few,TRBJ2-5,CAISESASDSYQETQYF,TGTGCCATCAGTGAGAGCGCTAGCGACTCGTACCAAGAGACCCAGTACTTC
NA,TRBV19,NA,TRBJ1-1,CASSMAGIGTEAFF,TGTGCCAGTAGTATGGCGGGGATCGGCACTGAAGCTTTCTTT
NA,TRBV24-1,NA,TRBJ2-7,CATSDLHGQRPDEQYF,TGTGCCACCAGTGATTTGCACGGACAGCGGCCGGATGAGCAGTACTTC
NA,TRBV20-1,NA,TRBJ2-3,CSARRVDTQYF,TGCAGTGCTAGGAGGGTAGATACGCAGTATTTT
NA,TRBV2,NA,TRBJ1-4,CASSEADETNEKLFF,TGTGCCAGCAGTGAAGCGGACGAGACTAATGAAAAACTGTTTTTT
NA,TRBV5-1,NA,TRBJ2-1,CASSLAQNSYNEQFF,TGCGCCAGCAGCTTGGCACAAAACTCCTACAATGAGCAGTTCTTC
NA,TRBV20-1,once,TRBJ1-2,CSATGQGAYGYTF,TGCAGTGCTACGGGACAAGGCGCCTATGGCTACACCTTC
TRBD2,TRBV12-3/TRBV12-4,NA,TRBJ2-3,CASSPPSGRIDTQYF,TGTGCCAGCAGCCCTCCTAGCGGGAGAATAGATACGCAGTATTTT
TRBD1,TRBV2,few,TRBJ2-7,CASSYRQGNDEQYF,TGTGCCAGCAGTTATAGACAGGGGAACGACGAGCAGTACTTC
TRBD2,TRBV12-3/TRBV12-4,few,TRBJ2-3,CASSWTSSDTQYF,TGTGCCAGCAGTTGGACTAGTTCGGATACGCAGTATTTT
NA,TRBV10-3,many,TRBJ2-1,CAISEAGSSYNEQFF,TGTGCCATCAGTGAGGCGGGAAGCTCCTACAATGAGCAGTTCTTC
NA,TRBV2,NA,TRBJ1-2,CASSSIGPYGYTF,TGTGCCAGCAGTTCTATCGGTCCCTATGGCTACACCTTC
TRBD1,TRBV4-2,NA,TRBJ1-4,CASSRLGGTENNEKLFF,TGTGCCAGCAGCCGTTTGGGGGGGACAGAAAATAATGAAAAACTGTTTTTT
NA,TRBV11-2,NA,TRBJ2-3,CASSLPGRISDTQYF,TGTGCCAGCAGCTTACCGGGTAGGATCTCAGATACGCAGTATTTT
NA,TRBV4-3,few,TRBJ1-2,CASSQDYSGYTF,TGCGCCAGCAGCCAAGATTACTCTGGCTACACCTTC
NA,TRBV11-2,NA,TRBJ2-7,CASSGIGEARSYEQYF,TGTGCCAGCAGCGGGATCGGTGAGGCGCGCTCCTACGAGCAGTACTTC
NA,TRBV10-3,NA,TRBJ2-7,CAISESRGGRSSYEQYF,TGTGCCATCAGTGAGTCGAGGGGCGGGCGGAGCTCCTACGAGCAGTACTTC
NA,TRBV12-3/TRBV12-4,many,TRBJ2-7,CASSRFSYEQYF,TGTGCCAGCAGTCGCTTCTCCTACGAGCAGTACTTC
NA,TRBV5-4,NA,TRBJ1-2,CASSGRGGPSKFSYGYTF,TGTGCCAGCAGCGGGCGCGGGGGCCCCTCGAAGTTCTCCTATGGCTACACCTTC
NA,TRBV12-3/TRBV12-4,NA,TRBJ1-5,CASSKQPGRQPQHF,TGTGCCAGCAGCAAGCAACCAGGGCGCCAGCCCCAGCATTTT
TRBD2,TRBV10-3,NA,TRBJ2-2,CAISNSGENTGELFF,TGTGCCATCAGCAATAGCGGGGAGAACACCGGGGAGCTGTTTTTT
NA,TRBV12-3/TRBV12-4,few,TRBJ1-1,CASNPSPGHLNTEAFF,TGTGCCAGCAATCCTTCTCCGGGACACTTGAACACTGAAGCTTTCTTT
NA,TRBV5-1,NA,TRBJ2-7,CASSLDTFSYEQYF,TGCGCCAGCAGCTTAGACACCTTCTCCTACGAGCAGTACTTC
NA,TRBV12-3/TRBV12-4,few,TRBJ1-2,CASSFGALRGYTF,TGTGCCAGCAGTTTCGGGGCCTTAAGGGGCTACACCTTC
NA,TRBV5-1,NA,TRBJ2-1,CASSPRPKTNTNSYNEQFF,TGCGCCAGCAGCCCTCGACCAAAAACTAACACTAATTCCTACAATGAGCAGTTCTTC
NA,TRBV5-1,few,TRBJ1-2,CASSPRGGAVNYGYTF,TGCGCCAGCAGCCCCCGTGGGGGGGCGGTGAACTATGGCTACACCTTC
NA,TRBV11-2,NA,TRBJ2-3,CASSLTGLWEDTQYF,TGTGCCAGCAGCTTAACCGGACTCTGGGAAGATACGCAGTATTTT
NA,TRBV20-1,few,TRBJ1-2,CSARDRSGIHGYTF,TGCAGTGCTAGAGACAGGTCGGGAATCCATGGCTACACCTTC
NA,TRBV30,NA,TRBJ2-1,CAWSWRVSYNEQFF,TGTGCCTGGAGTTGGCGGGTCTCCTACAATGAGCAGTTCTTC
NA,TRBV5-1,few,TRBJ2-3,CASKPLVAQRPDTQYF,TGCGCCAGCAAGCCCTTGGTGGCTCAGCGGCCAGATACGCAGTATTTT